These 29 T cell receptor beta chains were sequenced from one sample in a study of blood T cell repertoires in COVID-19 (dated by TCRdb to about 2020). To prepare the library, the immunoSEQ multiplex PCR assay was applied. TCRdb stores this immuneACCESS table with in-frame sequences only. Part of the clones is absent; in the studies checked, under half of the shortfall reflects unresolved V genes, and no reason is known for the rest. A total of over 110,000 clones appear in this sample, 88% of them only once. About 1.8% of the sample belongs to the ten largest clones. Sequences were obtained from peripheral blood. Source of these receptors: a woman between 45 and 65 years old with acute or convalescent COVID-19.

CDR3 in amino acids: CASSFTIPAGGQPQHF. In DNA form, the CDR3 reads TGTGCCAGCAGTTTCACCATCCCGGCCGGGGGGCAGCCCCAGCATTTT. This chain joins TRBV27 and TRBJ1-5, with a tentative D call TRBD1 (5 bases). CDR1 MNHEY and CDR2 SMNVEV come from the germline V gene (reference sequence). Trimming shortened V by 3 bases and J by 7 bases, and 19 bases separated the two germline ends. The CDR3 sequence is 16 residues long.

The V and J genes are TRBV4-1 and TRBJ2-7; maybe TRBD2 (5 bases). This CDR3 is 16 amino acids long. The germline V gene encodes CDR1 MGHRA and CDR2 YSYEKL. The V gene lost 0 bases and the J gene lost 0 bases, with 12 bases spanning the gap. This CDR3 is CASSQDPGESSYEQYF. The CDR3 DNA reads TGCGCCAGCAGCCAAGACCCCGGGGAGAGCTCCTACGAGCAGTACTTC.

The V gene is TRBV2, the J gene TRBJ1-1; D not certain. The ends were cut back, 4 bases at V and 1 base at J, with 25 bases in the middle. Germline CDR1 reads SNHLY; CDR2 reads FYNNEI. This CDR3 has 19 amino acids. The CDR3 sequence is CASSGSLPGYAGKNTEAFF. CDR3 coding DNA: TGTGCCAGCAGTGGTTCGCTCCCTGGGTATGCCGGGAAGAACACTGAAGCTTTCTTT.

The rearrangement joins TRBV3-1 (or the pseudogene TRBV3-2) to TRBJ2-7; 8 bases match TRBD2. This CDR3 is 15 amino acids long. CDR1 and CDR2 (germline): LGHDT, YNNKEL (reference sequence). Trimming took 4 bases from V and 0 from J; bases not matched to a gene: 5. CDR3 nucleotides: TGTGCCAGCAGCCTAACTAGCGGCCCCTCCTACGAGCAGTACTTC. It yields the protein CASSLTSGPSYEQYF.

This chain links TRBV9 with TRBJ1-1; tentative D call: TRBD1 (6 bases). The V end was cut by 0 bases, the J end by 4 bases, with 19 bases between. Germline assignment: CDR1 SGDLS and CDR2 YYNGEE. This CDR3 comprises 17 residues. Here the CDR3 reads CASSVGSQGSVSTEAFF. CDR3 nucleotide sequence: TGTGCCAGCAGCGTAGGATCACAGGGTTCAGTGAGCACTGAAGCTTTCTTT.

CDR3 region: CASSQHASYEQYF. The CDR3 DNA reads TGCGCCAGCAGCCAACATGCCAGCTACGAGCAGTACTTC. The rearrangement joins TRBV4-1 to TRBJ2-7; D is undetermined. V lost 2 bases to trimming and J lost 3 bases, with 8 bases between them. This CDR3 region has 13 residues. The germline V gene has CDR1 MGHRA and CDR2 YSYEKL.

This clone was found many times. The genes are TRBV7-9 and TRBJ2-3; TRBD2 aligns across 8 bases. Germline trimming cut 1 base from V and 4 bases from J; bases unmatched to any gene: 7. This CDR3 comprises 16 residues. Germline CDR1 and CDR2: SEHNR and FQNEAQ (reference sequence). For the CDR3, the DNA is TGTGCCAGCAGCTTAGTCTCCGCGGGGGGCTCAGATACGCAGTATTTT. This gives the protein CASSLVSAGGSDTQYF.

The V and J genes are TRBV27 and TRBJ1-5; 7 bases agree with TRBD1. The CDR3 loop spans 16 amino acids. Trimming removed 5 bases from V and 4 bases from J; junction bases left unmatched: 11. The germline gives CDR1 MNHEY, CDR2 SMNVEV (reference sequence). The CDR3 DNA reads TGTGCCAGCAGTCCGCGGGACAGCTTGAGGAATCAGCCCCAGCATTTT. Translated, it gives CASSPRDSLRNQPQHF.

The chain uses TRBV5-4 and TRBJ2-1; TRBD2 matches at 7 bases. This CDR3 is built from 16 residues. V dropped 4 bases and J dropped 5; count of bases not matched to a gene: 12. CDR1 is SGHNT and CDR2 is YYREEE in the germline V gene (reference sequence). This CDR3 is CASSRAGQAGNNEQFF. CDR3 DNA sequence: TGTGCCAGCAGCCGCGCGGGTCAAGCGGGGAACAATGAGCAGTTCTTC. The variable domain in full, completed from reference TRBV5-4 and TRBJ2-1, reads ETGVTQSPTHLIKTRGQQVTLRCSSQSGHNTVSWYQQALGQGPQFIFQYYREEENGRGNFPPRFSGLQFPNYSSELNVNALELDDSALYLCASSRAGQAGNNEQFFGPGTRLTVL.

The chain is built from TRBV18 and TRBJ1-4; the match to TRBD1 covers 8 bases. Germline V lookup: CDR1 KGHSH, CDR2 LQKENI. The CDR3 consists of 12 residues. The trim removed 3 bases at V and 14 bases at J, leaving 5 bases unmatched. CDR3 sequence (DNA): TGTGCCAGCTCACCTTCCTGGACAGGGCTGTTTTTT. It codes for CASSPSWTGLFF.

In regard to this clone: The junction shows a germline mismatch at one end, possibly a read error. CDR3 loop: CASSSAWDRGETQYF. CDR3 nucleotides: TGTGCTAGCAGCTCCGCCTGGGACAGGGGGGAGACCCAGTACTTC. The chain couples TRBV7-7 to TRBJ2-5; 11 nucleotides match TRBD1. Germline CDR1 and CDR2: SSHAT and FNYEAQ (reference sequence). This CDR3 contains 15 residues.

The CDR3 loop reads CASSIWEETEAFF. The CDR3 DNA is TGTGCCAGTAGTATATGGGAGGAGACTGAAGCTTTCTTT. V and J are TRBV19 and TRBJ1-1; D ambiguous. The germline CDR1 and CDR2 sequences are LNHDA and SQIVND (reference sequence). Trimming removed 2 bases from V and 5 bases from J, with 9 bases in between. The CDR3 covers 13 residues.

V usage is TRBV9 and J usage is TRBJ2-3; 7 bases align to TRBD1. Germline values: CDR1 SGDLS, CDR2 YYNGEE. The CDR3 spans 13 residues. Unmatched junction bases numbered 7, after V lost 4 bases and J lost 8 bases. The CDR3 nucleotides are TGTGCCAGCAGCTCCCGACAGGGCCCTACGCAGTATTTT. It is translated as CASSSRQGPTQYF.

The V and J genes are TRBV2 and TRBJ2-7; 9 bases fit TRBD2. This CDR3 has 14 residues. With V trimmed by 6 bases and J by 2 bases, 5 bases remained unmatched. The germline gives CDR1 SNHLY, CDR2 FYNNEI. CDR3 amino acids: CASSFSGGPYEQYF. The CDR3 DNA sequence: TGTGCCAGCAGCTTTAGCGGGGGTCCCTACGAGCAGTACTTC.

The V gene is TRBV2, the J gene TRBJ2-7; TRBD1 matches 9 bases. The CDR3 extends over 14 amino acids. The germline CDR1 and CDR2 sequences are SNHLY and FYNNEI. Unmatched junction bases numbered 7, after V lost 6 bases and J lost 4 bases. The CDR3 sequence is CASRLQGAAYEQYF. The CDR3 DNA reads TGTGCCAGCAGGTTACAGGGGGCCGCGTACGAGCAGTACTTC. The variable domain in full, with the rest retrieved from reference TRBV2 and TRBJ2-7, is EPEVTQTPSHQVTQMGQEVILRCVPISNHLYFYWYRQILGQKVEFLVSFYNNEISEKSEIFDDQFSVERPDGSNFTLKIRSTKLEDSAMYFCASRLQGAAYEQYFGPGTRLTVT.

J is TRBJ2-5 and V is TRBV7-3, with D possibly TRBD2 on 6 matching bases. Germline CDR1 is SGHTA and CDR2 is FQGTGA. The ends were cut back, 5 bases at V and 4 bases at J, with 14 bases in the middle. The CDR3 is 14 amino acids. The CDR3 loop reads CASSARLVGETQYF. The DNA of the CDR3 is TGTGCCAGCAGCGCCCGACTAGTCGGAGAGACCCAGTACTTC.

The chain uses TRBV5-6 and TRBJ2-4; no reliable D call. The ends were cut back, 0 bases at V and 4 bases at J, with 5 bases in the middle. Germline V gene sequence: CDR1 SGHDT, CDR2 YYEEEE. The CDR3 runs to 13 residues. In DNA, the CDR3 is TGTGCCAGCAGCTTGGGGCAGAAAAACATTCAGTACTTC. Encoded protein: CASSLGQKNIQYF.

This clone was detected a few times. J is TRBJ1-5 and V is TRBV15; 12 nucleotides agree with TRBD1. Per germline, CDR1 LNHNV and CDR2 YYDKDF (reference sequence). Unmatched junction bases numbered 7, after V lost 8 bases and J lost 2 bases. CDR3 length: 16 residues. CDR3 loop: CATGGQGAGGNQPQHF. DNA of the CDR3: TGTGCCACCGGGGGACAGGGGGCGGGAGGCAATCAGCCCCAGCATTTT.

The chain recombines TRBV3-1 (or the pseudogene TRBV3-2) with TRBJ1-1; D uncertain. V lost 5 bases to trimming and J lost 5 bases, with 15 bases between them. Germline CDR1 LGHDT, CDR2 YNNKEL (reference sequence). This CDR3 region has 14 residues. The CDR3 nucleotides are TGTGCCAGCAGCACCACGAATACCAGGACTGAAGCTTTCTTT. This codes for CASSTTNTRTEAFF.

CDR3 loop: CASSQGQTGAIAKNIQYF. The CDR3 DNA follows: TGTGCCAGCAGCCAAGGCCAGACAGGGGCGATAGCCAAAAACATTCAGTACTTC. The chain couples TRBV3-1 (or the pseudogene TRBV3-2) to TRBJ2-4; 8 nucleotides match TRBD1. Germline-derived CDR1 and CDR2 are LGHDT and YNNKEL (reference sequence). Unmatched junction bases numbered 8, after V lost 1 base and J lost 0 bases. This CDR3 has 18 amino acids.

This chain uses TRBV3-1 (or the pseudogene TRBV3-2) with TRBJ2-7; possible D gene TRBD1, 5 bases. V lost 0 bases, J lost 2 bases, and 11 bases lay in between. Germline CDR1 LGHDT, CDR2 YNNKEL (reference sequence). The CDR3 spans 15 residues. In DNA, the CDR3 is TGTGCCAGCAGCCAAGAATTGCCAGGGCCCTACGAGCAGTACTTC. It translates to CASSQELPGPYEQYF.

This clone appeared once. The rearrangement links TRBV12-3 or TRBV12-4 to TRBJ2-1, with a tentative D call TRBD2 (6 bases). The CDR3 runs to 13 residues. The V end was cut by 5 bases, the J end by 7 bases, with 12 bases between. Here the CDR3 reads CASSATRGNEQFF. In DNA, the CDR3 is TGTGCCAGCAGTGCCACACGGGGGAATGAGCAGTTCTTC.

CDR3 sequence reads: CASSPSLRTGDHNEQFF. CDR3 sequence (DNA): TGTGCCAGCTCACCATCTCTCAGGACAGGGGACCACAATGAGCAGTTCTTC. V and J are TRBV18 and TRBJ2-1; 9 positions agree with TRBD1. The V segment lost 2 bases and the J segment 5 bases; nucleotides outside the gene matches: 10. The germline V gene has CDR1 KGHSH and CDR2 LQKENI. The CDR3 length is 17 residues. The entire variable domain, with the rest obtained from reference TRBV18 and TRBJ2-1, is as follows: NAGVMQNPRHLVRRRGQEARLRCSPMKGHSHVYWYRQLPEEGLKFMVYLQKENIIDESGMPKERFSAEFPKEGPSILRIQQVVRGDSAAYFCASSPSLRTGDHNEQFFGPGTRLTVL.

V and J are TRBV7-9 and TRBJ1-1, with 7 bases fitting TRBD1. The CDR3 totals 14 residues. J was trimmed by 5 bases and V by 5 bases; bases with no gene match: 8. Germline CDR1 and CDR2: SEHNR and FQNEAQ (reference sequence). The CDR3 DNA sequence: TGTGCCAGCAGCCCGAGGGGGCGCGAGACTGAAGCTTTCTTT. It codes for CASSPRGRETEAFF. Complete variable domain (other parts from reference TRBV7-9 and TRBJ1-1): DTGVSQNPRHKITKRGQNVTFRCDPISEHNRLYWYRQTLGQGPEFLTYFQNEAQLEKSRLLSDRFSAERPKGSFSTLEIQRTEQGDSAMYLCASSPRGRETEAFFGQGTRLTVV.

This clone appeared once. The CDR3 sequence is CASSQGRQPQHF. CDR3 nucleotide sequence: TGTGCCAGCAGCCAAGGTCGGCAGCCCCAGCATTTT. This chain uses TRBV4-2 with TRBJ1-5; D gene unclear. CDR3 length equals 12 residues. Per the germline V gene, CDR1 is LGHNA and CDR2 is YNFKEQ. Trimming shortened V by 1 base and J by 7 bases, and 5 bases separated the two germline ends.

The chain recombines TRBV5-4 with TRBJ2-2; D possibly corresponds to TRBD2 (5 bases). This CDR3 is built from 14 residues. Germline CDR1 SGHNT, CDR2 YYREEE (reference sequence). Trimming stripped 2 bases from V and 1 base from J, with 6 bases between. The CDR3 sequence is CASSFRENTGELFF. CDR3 DNA sequence: TGTGCCAGCAGCTTTCGGGAGAACACCGGGGAGCTGTTTTTT.

J is TRBJ1-4 and V is TRBV29-1; D uncertain. The V and J ends lost 4 bases and 4 bases respectively, with 19 bases between them. Germline CDR1 is SQVTM and CDR2 is ANQGSEA. This CDR3 is built from 16 residues. This CDR3 is CSVVGEGTTGNEKLFF. Here the CDR3 DNA reads TGCAGCGTTGTAGGAGAGGGTACGACGGGTAATGAAAAACTGTTTTTT.

The chain employs TRBV7-9 and TRBJ2-7, with 8 bases fitting TRBD1. CDR1 and CDR2 from the germline V gene are SEHNR and FQNEAQ (reference sequence). The trim removed 4 bases at V and 2 bases at J, leaving 7 bases unmatched. This CDR3 spans 15 amino acids. The CDR3 bases are TGTGCCAGCAGCTATCCGGGACAGGTAGCCTACGAGCAGTACTTC. Protein: CASSYPGQVAYEQYF.

The chain couples TRBV18 to TRBJ1-4; tentatively, D is TRBD1 (6 bases). The germline V and J ends were trimmed by 3 bases and 14 bases, with 10 bases remaining between them. This CDR3 spans 11 amino acids. Germline CDR1 reads KGHSH; CDR2 reads LQKENI. The CDR3 coding sequence is TGTGCCAGCTCACCCGGGACACATCTGTTTTTT. Amino acid sequence: CASSPGTHLFF.